This T cell receptor (beta chain) was identified in a study of T cells after yellow fever vaccination. The overall study: Preparation of the low-cell-number fractions used SMART-Seq v4 Ultra Low Input.

UMIs were added to TCR cDNA along with a universal primer site when it was made by 5'RACE template switching. TCRdb reprocessed the 5' RACE reads with MiXCR, giving one entry per CDR3 protein. The table includes hundreds of thousands of distinct CDR3 sequences, around 16% detected once. Comments on this clonotype: Its target is not known.

Regarding the study as a whole: Abundant clonotypes from the bulk population could contaminate FACS-sorted repertoires. In post-booster samples, most primary-vaccination clones reappeared (just under 97% CD4, about 91% CD8).

This CDR3 has 15 residues. Trimming took 3 bases from V and 3 from J; bases not matched to a gene: 8. Germline V CDR1 and CDR2: SGHRS, YFSETQ. The TCR was taken from a man between 18 and 35 years old who received the YFV17D yellow fever vaccine. The V gene is TRBV5-1, the J gene TRBJ1-1, with 7 bases lining up with TRBD1. The material was PBMCs, obtained less than 6 days after the first yellow fever vaccination. The CDR3 DNA reads as TGCGCCAGCAGCTCCGGAGGGACAGCCGACACTGAAGCTTTCTTT. Its translation is CASSSGGTADTEAFF.